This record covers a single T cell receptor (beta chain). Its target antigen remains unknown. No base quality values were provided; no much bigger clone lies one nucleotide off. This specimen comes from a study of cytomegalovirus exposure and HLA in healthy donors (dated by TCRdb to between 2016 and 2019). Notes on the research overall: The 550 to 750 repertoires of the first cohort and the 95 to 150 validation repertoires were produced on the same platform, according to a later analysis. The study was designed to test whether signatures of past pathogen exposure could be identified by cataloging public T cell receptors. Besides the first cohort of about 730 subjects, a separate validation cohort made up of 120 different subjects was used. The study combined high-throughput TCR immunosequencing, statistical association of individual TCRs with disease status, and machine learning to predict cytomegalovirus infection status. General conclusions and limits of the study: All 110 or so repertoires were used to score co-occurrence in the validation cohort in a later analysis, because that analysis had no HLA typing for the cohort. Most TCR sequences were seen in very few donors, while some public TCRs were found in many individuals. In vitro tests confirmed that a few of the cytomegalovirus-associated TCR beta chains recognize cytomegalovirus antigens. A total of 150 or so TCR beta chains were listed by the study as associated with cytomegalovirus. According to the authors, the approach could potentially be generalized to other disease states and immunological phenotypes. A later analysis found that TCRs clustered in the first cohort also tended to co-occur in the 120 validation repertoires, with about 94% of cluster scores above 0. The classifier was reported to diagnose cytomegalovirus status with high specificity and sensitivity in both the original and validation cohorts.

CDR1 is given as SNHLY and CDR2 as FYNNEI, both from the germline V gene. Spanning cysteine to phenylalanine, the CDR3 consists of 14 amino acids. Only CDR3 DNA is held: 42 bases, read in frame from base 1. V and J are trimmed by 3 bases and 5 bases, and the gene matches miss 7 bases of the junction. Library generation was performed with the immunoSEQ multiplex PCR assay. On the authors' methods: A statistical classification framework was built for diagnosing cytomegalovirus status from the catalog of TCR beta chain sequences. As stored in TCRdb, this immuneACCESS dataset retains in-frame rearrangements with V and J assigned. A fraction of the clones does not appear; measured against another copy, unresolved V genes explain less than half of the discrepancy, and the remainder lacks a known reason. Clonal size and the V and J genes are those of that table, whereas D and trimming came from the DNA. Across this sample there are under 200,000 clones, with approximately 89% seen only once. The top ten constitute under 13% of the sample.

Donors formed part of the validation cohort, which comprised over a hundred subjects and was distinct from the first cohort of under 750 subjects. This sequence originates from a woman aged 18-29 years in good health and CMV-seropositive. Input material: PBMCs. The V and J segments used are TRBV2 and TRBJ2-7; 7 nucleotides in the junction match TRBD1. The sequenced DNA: TGTGCCAGCAGTGAGGGTACAGGGGCCGACGAGCAGTACTTC. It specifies CASSEGTGADEQYF.